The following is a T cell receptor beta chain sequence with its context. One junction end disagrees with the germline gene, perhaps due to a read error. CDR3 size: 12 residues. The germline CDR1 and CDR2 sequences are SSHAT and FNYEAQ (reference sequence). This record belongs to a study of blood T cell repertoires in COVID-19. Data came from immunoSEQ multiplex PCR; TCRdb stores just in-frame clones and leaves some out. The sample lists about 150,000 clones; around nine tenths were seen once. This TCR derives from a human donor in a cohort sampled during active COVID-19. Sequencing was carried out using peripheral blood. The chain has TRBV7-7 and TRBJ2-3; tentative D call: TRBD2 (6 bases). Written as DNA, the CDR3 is TGTGCTAGCAGCCCTGGAGAGGGAGGGCAGTATTTT. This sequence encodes CASSPGEGGQYF.